This is a list of T cell receptor beta chains from one sample in a study of CD8 T cells in ankylosing spondylitis. TCRdb itself ran the 5' RACE reads through MiXCR, one entry per CDR3 protein. The sample shows more than 600,000 distinct CDR3 sequences, over 15% of them seen only once. The sequenced sample consisted of blood, either unsorted or a sorted T cell fraction (not recorded which). The receptors were sampled from a male donor with ankylosing spondylitis. CDR3s include the opening cysteine and the closing phenylalanine or tryptophan. A D gene is named only where the DNA matches it firmly. Rows may omit the clone size; those that give it use once, few, many or a size class.

CDR3 DNA	CDR3 protein	D gene	clone size	V gene	J gene
TGCGCCAGCACCCCAGGGGGGTACAGCACAGATACGCAGTATTTT	CASTPGGYSTDTQYF	NA	NA	TRBV5-1	TRBJ2-3
TGTGCCAGCAGCGTAGACAGGGGCACTGAAGCTTTCTTT	CASSVDRGTEAFF	TRBD1	NA	TRBV6-1	TRBJ1-1
TGTGCCAGCAGCCGCGTCCCCCACAATGAGCAGTTCTTC	CASSRVPHNEQFF	NA	few	TRBV7-9	TRBJ2-1
TGTGCCAGCACGCACAGGGGTCCCTACGAGCAGTACTTC	CASTHRGPYEQYF	TRBD1	NA	TRBV6-2/TRBV6-3	TRBJ2-7
TGTGCCAGCTCACCAGAGCGGTCGAACACCGGGGAGCTGTTTTTT	CASSPERSNTGELFF	NA	many	TRBV18	TRBJ2-2
TGTGCCAGCAGTGAGAACAGCGGGTCTAATGAAAAACTGTTTTTT	CASSENSGSNEKLFF	NA	NA	TRBV6-1	TRBJ1-4
TGTGCCAGCAGTTTATCGTGGGGGCCCACCACCTCCTACGAGCAGTACTTC	CASSLSWGPTTSYEQYF	NA	few	TRBV27	TRBJ2-7
TGTGCCAGCAGCTACGGGGTATCGAGCGGGGAGCTGTTTTTT	CASSYGVSSGELFF	NA	NA	TRBV5-5	TRBJ2-2
TGCGCCAGCAGCCAACAGGACAGACTTCACTCTGGAAACACCATATATTTT	CASSQQDRLHSGNTIYF	NA	NA	TRBV4-1	TRBJ1-3
TGTGCCAGCAGCCAAGTTGGGTCTAGCGGGGGGGCCACCGGGGAGCTGTTTTTT	CASSQVGSSGGATGELFF	TRBD2	NA	TRBV4-2	TRBJ2-2
TGTGCCAGCAGCCAAACGTCTCCTGGAAACACCATATATTTT	CASSQTSPGNTIYF	NA	few	TRBV12-3/TRBV12-4	TRBJ1-3
TGTGCCAGCAGCGATAGCGGGGAGGTTTACAATGAGCAGTTCTTC	CASSDSGEVYNEQFF	TRBD2	NA	TRBV7-3	TRBJ2-1
TGCGCCAGCCGGGACGGAGCACCCTCTGGAAACACCATATATTTT	CASRDGAPSGNTIYF	NA	NA	TRBV5-1	TRBJ1-3
TGTGCCAGCAGCTTAGTGGTAAAGCGGGGGGTAGGGGATGAGCAGTTCTTC	CASSLVVKRGVGDEQFF	TRBD2	few	TRBV11-2	TRBJ2-1
TGCAGTGCTAGAGATTTGCTAGCGGGAGGCTCCTACAATGAGCAGTTCTTC	CSARDLLAGGSYNEQFF	TRBD2	few	TRBV20-1	TRBJ2-1
TGTGCCAGCAGCTCCCGACTAGCGGGGCTAGCCGGGGCCCAGTACTTC	CASSSRLAGLAGAQYF	TRBD2	NA	TRBV7-8	TRBJ2-5
TGTGCCAGCAGCCATCCACGTCAGGGGGTCTACAATGAGCAGTTCTTC	CASSHPRQGVYNEQFF	TRBD1	few	TRBV7-9	TRBJ2-1